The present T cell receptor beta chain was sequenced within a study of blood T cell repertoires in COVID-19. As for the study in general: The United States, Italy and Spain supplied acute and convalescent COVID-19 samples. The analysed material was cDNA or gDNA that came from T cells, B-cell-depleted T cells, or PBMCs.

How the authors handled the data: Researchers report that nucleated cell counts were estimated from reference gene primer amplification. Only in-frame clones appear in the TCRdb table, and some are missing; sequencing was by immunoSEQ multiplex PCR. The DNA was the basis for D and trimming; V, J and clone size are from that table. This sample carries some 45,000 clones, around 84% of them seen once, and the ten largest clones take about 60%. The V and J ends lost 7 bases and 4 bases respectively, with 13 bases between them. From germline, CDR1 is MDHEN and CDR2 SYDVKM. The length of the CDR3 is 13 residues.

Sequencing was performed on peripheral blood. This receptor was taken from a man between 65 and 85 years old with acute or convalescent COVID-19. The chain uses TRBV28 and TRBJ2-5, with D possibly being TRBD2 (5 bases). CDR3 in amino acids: CASNSAGRETQYF. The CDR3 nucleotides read TGTGCCAGCAATTCGGCGGGTCGAGAGACCCAGTACTTC. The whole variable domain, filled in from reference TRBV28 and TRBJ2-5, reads DVKVTQSSRYLVKRTGEKVFLECVQDMDHENMFWYRQDPGLGLRLIYFSYDVKMKEKGDIPEGYSVSREKKERFSLILESASTNQTSMYLCASNSAGRETQYFGPGTRLLVL.